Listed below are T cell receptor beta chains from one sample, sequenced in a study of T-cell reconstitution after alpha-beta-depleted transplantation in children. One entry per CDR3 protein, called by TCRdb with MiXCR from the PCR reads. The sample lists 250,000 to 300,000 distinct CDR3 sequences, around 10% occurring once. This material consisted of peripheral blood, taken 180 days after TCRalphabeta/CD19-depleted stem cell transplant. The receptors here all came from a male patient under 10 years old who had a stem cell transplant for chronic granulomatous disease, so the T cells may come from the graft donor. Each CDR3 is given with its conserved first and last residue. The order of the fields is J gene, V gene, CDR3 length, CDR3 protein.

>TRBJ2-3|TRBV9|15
CASSVAAGSTDTQYF
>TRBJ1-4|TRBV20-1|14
CSATGGAGNEKLFF
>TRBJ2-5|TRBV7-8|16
CASSLAARGGQETQYF
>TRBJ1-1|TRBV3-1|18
CASSPRQGWTGLYTEAFF
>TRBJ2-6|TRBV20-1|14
CSARANSGANVLTF
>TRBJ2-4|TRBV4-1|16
CASSQGTLGTKNIQYF
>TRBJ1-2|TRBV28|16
CASRQGASKANYGYTF
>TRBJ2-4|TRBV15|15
CATSRDDSGKNIQYF
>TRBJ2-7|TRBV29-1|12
CSVEQGAYEQYF
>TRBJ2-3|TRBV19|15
CASSMGGLGTDTQYF